This TCR beta chain was found in a study of cytomegalovirus exposure and HLA in healthy donors. Study findings and constraints: In vitro experiments confirmed that a few CMV-associated chains were specific for CMV antigens. The tendency of first-cohort TCR clusters to co-occur in the 100 to 150 validation repertoires was identified by a subsequent analysis.

Trimming removed 1 base at V and 8 bases at J, with 15 bases between. The CDR3 runs 15 residues. Germline CDR1 MNHEY, CDR2 SMNVEV (reference sequence). As for this clone: The antigen is undetermined.

Repertoires were generated with immunoSEQ multiplex PCR, while TCRdb's copy carries only in-frame clones and drops some. The table records over 200,000 clones, around nine tenths of them present only once. The sequence was collected from a woman aged 18-29 years in good health and CMV-seronegative. The chain is built from TRBV27 and TRBJ2-1; TRBD2 is a possible D gene (7 bases). The specimen was PBMCs. This chain's CDR3 is CASSLLGGGWHEQFF. As DNA, the CDR3 is TGTGCCAGCAGTTTATTAGGGGGGGGGTGGCATGAGCAGTTCTTC.